This is a list of T cell receptor beta chains from one sample in a study of blood T cell repertoires in COVID-19. Assay used: immunoSEQ multiplex PCR; TCRdb lists only in-frame clones, some missing. The repertoire holds approximately 68,000 clones, approximately 79% seen once, with roughly a tenth in the top ten. The sequenced material came from peripheral blood. The receptor source for this set is a woman between 50 and 59 years old with acute or convalescent COVID-19. The CDR3 runs from the conserved cysteine through the conserved F or W. A D gene is named only where the DNA matches it firmly. Rows give clone size only sometimes, using once, few, many, or a class for an expanded clone.

d_call j_call v_call clone_size cdr3_nt cdr3_aa
. TRBJ2-5 TRBV12-3/TRBV12-4 . TGTGCCAGCAGTTTTTCAGGGGCGGAGACCCAGTACTTC CASSFSGAETQYF
TRBD2 TRBJ2-3 TRBV6-5 . TGTGCCAGCAACTCGGGACTAGCGGGAGCAGATACGCAGTATTTT CASNSGLAGADTQYF
TRBD2 TRBJ2-1 TRBV30 . TGTGCCTGGAGTACCACGGGGGGGCCGGGGAATGAGCAGTTCTTC CAWSTTGGPGNEQFF
. TRBJ2-3 TRBV24-1 . TGTGCCACCAGTGAGAGGGATCAGTCACCGGTAGATACGCAGTATTTT CATSERDQSPVDTQYF
. TRBJ1-2 TRBV6-5 . TGTGCCAGCAGTTACTCGAGAACAGGGAACTATGGCTACACCTTC CASSYSRTGNYGYTF
TRBD1 TRBJ1-4 TRBV3-1/TRBV3-2 . TGTGCCAGCAGCCCTCTGGGACAGGGCGGACTGTTTTTT CASSPLGQGGLFF
. TRBJ1-6 TRBV7-9 once TGTGCCAGCAGCCACGACAGCCCTTGGAGCTCCTATAATTCACCCCTCCACTTT CASSHDSPWSSYNSPLHF
. TRBJ1-1 TRBV3-1/TRBV3-2 . TGTGCCAGCGGGGCCATGAACACTGAAGCTTTCTTT CASGAMNTEAFF
TRBD1 TRBJ2-7 TRBV4-1 once TGCGCCAGCAGCCAAGGGACAGGACCTTACGAGCAGTACTTC CASSQGTGPYEQYF
TRBD1 TRBJ2-2 TRBV18 . TGTGCCAGCTCACCATTCAGGGGGCCTGACACCGGGGAGCTGTTTTTT CASSPFRGPDTGELFF
TRBD1 TRBJ1-1 TRBV2 few TGTGCCAGCAGTACAGGGGCGAACACTGAAGCTTTCTTT CASSTGANTEAFF
TRBD2 TRBJ2-7 TRBV7-8 few TGTGCCAGCAGCCCCTCAGGGGTCTTGGGACTAGCGGGATCCTACGAGCAGTACTTC CASSPSGVLGLAGSYEQYF
. TRBJ2-1 TRBV5-1 . TGCGCCAGCAGCGTCATCAATGAGCAGTTCTTC CASSVINEQFF
TRBD2 TRBJ2-2 TRBV6-2/TRBV6-3 few TGTGCCAGCAGTTTGGGACTAGCGGGAGTATTCGCCGACACCGGGGAGCTGTTTTTT CASSLGLAGVFADTGELFF
TRBD2 TRBJ2-1 TRBV4-2 few TGTGCCAGCAGCCAAGAGGCTAGCGGGAGCCGTTACAATGAGCAGTTCTTC CASSQEASGSRYNEQFF
. TRBJ2-5 TRBV29-1 . TGCAGCGTTGCTAGTGGCACCGGCGGGGAGACCCAGTACTTC CSVASGTGGETQYF
. TRBJ1-5 TRBV2 . TGTGCCAGCAGTGAACGGGGGGGCTATCAGCCCCAGCATTTT CASSERGGYQPQHF
. TRBJ2-2 TRBV7-7 once TGTGCCAGCAGCTCAACCCAGACAAACACCGGGGAGCTGTTTTTT CASSSTQTNTGELFF
. TRBJ1-2 TRBV4-1 once TGCGCCAGCAGCCAAAGCGGGGGGTCCTATGGCTACACCTTC CASSQSGGSYGYTF
. TRBJ1-1 TRBV7-2 . TGTGCCAGCAGCTCCCCCCCCCGGGATCGAGCTGAAGCTTTCTTT CASSSPPRDRAEAFF
TRBD1 TRBJ1-3 TRBV3-1/TRBV3-2 . TGTGCCAGCAGCCAAGATGGGACAGGCCTCTCTGGAAACACCATATATTTT CASSQDGTGLSGNTIYF
. TRBJ2-3 TRBV5-4 . TGTGCCAGCGGGGGGAGCACAGATACGCAGTATTTT CASGGSTDTQYF
. TRBJ2-5 TRBV20-1 . TGCAGTGCGAGTCAACTTCTCGAGACCCAGTACTTC CSASQLLETQYF
. TRBJ2-7 TRBV7-8 . TGTGCCAGCAGCTTAGCGACAGCCTTGAGCTCCTACGAGCAGTACTTC CASSLATALSSYEQYF
. TRBJ2-7 TRBV3-1/TRBV3-2 few TGTGCCAGCAGCCCCGGCGGACAGTCCTTCTACGAGCAGTACTTC CASSPGGQSFYEQYF
. TRBJ1-6 TRBV7-3 few TGTGCCAGCAGCCCCAAAGGGGGGGGTAATTCACCCCTCCACTTT CASSPKGGGNSPLHF
. TRBJ1-6 TRBV7-8 . TGTGCCAGCAGCTTAGATCGGGGCTATAATTCACCCCTCCACTTT CASSLDRGYNSPLHF
. TRBJ1-5 TRBV2 few TGTGCCAGCAGTGAAGGTACGGGGGGACGCAATCAGCCCCAGCATTTT CASSEGTGGRNQPQHF
. TRBJ2-7 TRBV19 few TGTGCCAGTACCTTCGGGTCCGAGCAGTACTTC CASTFGSEQYF
. TRBJ1-2 TRBV6-5 . TGTGCCAGCAGTTTACAGGGTGGGGGTGACTACACCTTC CASSLQGGGDYTF
TRBD1 TRBJ1-2 TRBV10-3 once TGTGCCATCAATAACCATAACGAAAACAGGGGGCAGGGTGGCTACACCTTC CAINNHNENRGQGGYTF
. TRBJ1-4 TRBV6-5 . TGTGCCAGCAGTTACTCGATCGGGGGACCAAATGAAAAACTGTTTTTT CASSYSIGGPNEKLFF
. TRBJ2-1 TRBV12-1 . TGTGCCAGCAGACTGAGGTCCTCGGGGTGGCGGGGTGGCTACAATGAGCAGTTCTTC CASRLRSSGWRGGYNEQFF
. TRBJ2-7 TRBV7-6 . TGTGCCAGCAGCTTAAACAGCGGGACAGGCCCCTACGAGCAGTACTTC CASSLNSGTGPYEQYF
. TRBJ2-1 TRBV6-8 . TGTGCCAGTTATAGAACTAATGAGCAGTTCTTC CASYRTNEQFF
TRBD2 TRBJ2-5 TRBV6-2/TRBV6-3 . TGTGCCAGCAGTTACTCGGGACTAGTGGAGGAGACCCAGTACTTC CASSYSGLVEETQYF
. TRBJ2-3 TRBV12-2 . TGTGCAAGTCGCTTAGCTGGGGGGGCTAGCGGCTCCTTTAGCACAGATACGCAGTATTTT CASRLAGGASGSFSTDTQYF
TRBD1 TRBJ2-3 TRBV5-1 . TGCGCCAGCAGCATAACAGGGGGCGCAGATACGCAGTATTTT CASSITGGADTQYF
TRBD2 TRBJ2-1 TRBV28 . TGTGCCAGCAGTTCCCGGACTAGCGGGAGGGGTATCAGGGGCAATGAGCAGTTCTTC CASSSRTSGRGIRGNEQFF
TRBD1 TRBJ1-2 TRBV5-1 . TGCGCCAGCGATACGACCGGGACAGGGACCATTGGCTACACCTTC CASDTTGTGTIGYTF
TRBD2 TRBJ2-4 TRBV10-1 . TGCGCCAGCAGTTCGGAGGGGACTAGATTTATTAACATTCAGTACTTC CASSSEGTRFINIQYF
TRBD1 TRBJ1-2 TRBV9 . TGTGCCAGCAAAAGGACAGGGGGCGTATATGGCTACACCTTC CASKRTGGVYGYTF
. TRBJ1-1 TRBV5-1 . TGCGCCAGCAGCCCAGACAGGATGAACACTGAAGCTTTCTTT CASSPDRMNTEAFF
. TRBJ1-4 TRBV18 . TGTGCCAGCTCAGCGGTTGCCGGGGGACTTGAAAAACTGTTTTTT CASSAVAGGLEKLFF
TRBD2 TRBJ2-7 TRBV3-1/TRBV3-2 . TGTGCCAGCAGCCAAGGACTAGCGGGGTTCTCCTACGAGCAGTACTTC CASSQGLAGFSYEQYF
TRBD1 TRBJ1-5 TRBV28 . TGTGCCAGCAAAAAAGCCGGGACAGGGAATCAGCCCCAGCATTTT CASKKAGTGNQPQHF
. TRBJ1-1 TRBV12-3/TRBV12-4 . TGTGCCAGCGGGAGTTTGAACACTGAAGCTTTCTTT CASGSLNTEAFF
TRBD1 TRBJ2-5 TRBV24-1 . TGTGCCACCAGTGTAGGGACAGGGGGTCAAGAGACCCAGTACTTC CATSVGTGGQETQYF
TRBD1 TRBJ1-1 TRBV5-4 . TGTGCCAGCAGCCGACAGGGGAACACTGAAGCTTTCTTT CASSRQGNTEAFF
TRBD1 TRBJ1-2 TRBV28 . TGTGCCAGCAGCGACAGGACAGGGAACTATGGCTACACCTTC CASSDRTGNYGYTF
. TRBJ2-7 TRBV19 . TGTGCCAGTAGTGTCGCGGGGACCTACGAGCAGTACTTC CASSVAGTYEQYF
. TRBJ2-5 TRBV29-1 . TGCAGCGCCGAAGAGGGAGATGAGACCCAGTACTTC CSAEEGDETQYF
. TRBJ1-3 TRBV15 . TGTGCCACCAGCAGAGAGCCGACAGGATCTGGAAACACCATATATTTT CATSREPTGSGNTIYF